A single sample is the source of the 2 T cell receptor beta chains below, sequenced in a study of beta chain features in type 1 diabetes. Study outcomes and limitations: Moderate yet significant TCRB CDR3 shortening was seen in Type 1 diabetes patients in all four CD4+ subsets.

The antigens these receptors bind are not known. Expressed TCRB transcripts were sequenced because the isolated RNA had all been reverse transcribed beforehand. Profiling relied on immunoSEQ multiplex PCR, and the TCRdb table lists in-frame clones only, not all of them. The sample includes 300,000 or so clones, around 9.3% of them seen just once. The sample consisted of central memory CD4+ T cells from blood. Source of these receptors: a young man with type 1 diabetes.

This clone was seen a handful of times. V usage is TRBV6-1 and J usage is TRBJ1-1; D may be TRBD1 (6 bases). Trimming left V 11 bases short and J 1 base short, with 17 bases between. Germline loops: CDR1 MNHNS, CDR2 SASEGT. The CDR3 length is 14 residues. CDR3 sequence: CAAPPGARNTEAFF. In nucleotides, the CDR3 is TGTGCCGCCCCACCAGGGGCGCGGAACACTGAAGCTTTCTTT.

The CDR3 loop reads CASSQERQGSYGYTF. In DNA, the CDR3 is TGCGCCAGCAGCCAGGAAAGACAGGGTAGCTATGGCTACACCTTC. The chain is built from TRBV4-3 and TRBJ1-2, with TRBD1 identical over 7 bases. V trimming: 3 bases; J trimming: 4 bases; junction bases outside the gene matches: 8. The CDR3 has 15 amino acids. Germline lookup yields CDR1 LGHNA and CDR2 YSLEER.